The source of this T cell receptor beta chain is a study of regulatory T cells in long-lasting Graves disease. With 9 bases clipped from V and 6 bases from J, the junction kept 9 bases outside the gene matches. The V gene's germline CDR1 is KGHDR and CDR2 SFDVKD. This CDR3 contains 13 residues. This sample's time point: newly diagnosed GD, antithyroid drugs for less than 3 months. Preparation of the TCR library used RNA extracted from PBMCs. Combining iRepertoire HTBI primers with Arm-PCR of CDR3 regions, the authors built TCR beta libraries. TCRdb fed the multiplex PCR reads into MiXCR, producing one record per CDR3 protein. Of 400,000 to 500,000 distinct CDR3 sequences listed, roughly 15% were seen once; the top ten hold roughly 15%. These data were also filed under a second study, of T cells in Graves' hyperthyroidism and ophthalmopathy.

This TCR was sampled from a woman between 45 and 60 years old with Graves disease. The material sequenced was peripheral blood mononuclear cells (PBMCs), taken at new diagnosis, from a patient treated with antithyroid drugs. The chain couples TRBV24-1 to TRBJ2-7; 8 positions agree with TRBD1. The CDR3 spells CATGGPGGGEQYF. For the CDR3, the DNA is TGTGCCACCGGGGGTCCAGGGGGCGGCGAGCAGTACTTC.